This T cell receptor (beta chain) was identified in a study of T cells in Graves' hyperthyroidism and ophthalmopathy. Hyperthyroidism patients were newly diagnosed, had disease duration under 2 months, and were aged 18 to 65 years. V was shortened by 7 bases and J by 0 bases, with 15 bases between the two germline ends. There are 15 residues in the CDR3. Germline V lookup: CDR1 MDHEN, CDR2 SYDVKM. RNA transcripts were the template for amplifying TCR beta CDR3 regions. In the first-round RT-PCR of the TCR CDR3, the HTBI primer set was used. TCRdb processed the multiplex PCR reads anew with MiXCR; each CDR3 protein has one entry. The data show roughly 110,000 distinct CDR3 sequences, 15% to 20% seen once. There are many counts of this clonotype.

The genes are TRBV28 and TRBJ1-2, with D uncertain. The sequence was obtained from a woman aged 50 to 60 with Graves' hyperthyroidism. Sample: blood. The CDR3, as DNA: TGTGCCAGCACCACAAGACGGGTCTCTAACTATGGCTACACCTTC. Residues: CASTTRRVSNYGYTF.